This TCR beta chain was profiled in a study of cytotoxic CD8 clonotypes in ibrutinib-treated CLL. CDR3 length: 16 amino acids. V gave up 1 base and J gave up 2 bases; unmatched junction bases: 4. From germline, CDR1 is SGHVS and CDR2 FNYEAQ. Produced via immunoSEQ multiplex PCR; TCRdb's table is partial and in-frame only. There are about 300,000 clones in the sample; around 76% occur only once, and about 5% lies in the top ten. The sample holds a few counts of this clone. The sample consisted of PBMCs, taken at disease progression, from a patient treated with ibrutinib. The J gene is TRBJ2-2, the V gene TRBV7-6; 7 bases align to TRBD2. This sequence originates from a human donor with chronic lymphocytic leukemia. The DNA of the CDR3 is TGTGCCAGCAGCTTAGGGGGGGGTCCCAACACCGGGGAGCTGTTTTTT. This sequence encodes CASSLGGGPNTGELFF.